This entry concerns a single TCR beta chain. Some clones are missing from TCRdb's copy, which holds only in-frame ones; the method was immunoSEQ multiplex PCR. The table lists over 35,000 clones, around 96% of them singletons. Documented treatment: preoperative locoregional IRX-2 cytokine immunotherapy. Samples came from a phase Ib trial of preoperative locoregional IRX-2 cytokine immunotherapy. These data come from a study of preoperative IRX-2 immunotherapy in early breast cancer. V lost 0 bases to trimming and J lost 4 bases, with 9 bases between them. Per germline, CDR1 SGHAT and CDR2 FQNNGV. This CDR3 is 14 amino acids long.

The chain joins TRBV11-2 to TRBJ1-1; perhaps TRBD1 as D (6 bases). The material was tumor tissue, obtained after IRX-2 immunotherapy. The TCR comes from a human donor with breast cancer. The CDR3 region has the DNA TGTGCCAGCAGCTTAGAGTTACAGGGCACTGAAGCTTTCTTT. Protein sequence: CASSLELQGTEAFF.